This T cell receptor beta chain derives from a study of cytomegalovirus exposure and HLA in healthy donors. About the study: Earlier, some 170 million T cells were analyzed, and some 120 million unique TCR beta sequences were found among them.

This CDR3 is 14 amino acids long. V was cut by 2 bases and J by 0 bases, with 7 bases left in between. In germline, CDR1 is SGHNT, CDR2 YENEEA. A remark on this clone: Its antigen is unknown.

The PCR used 60 Vbeta and 13 Jbeta primers. The data were produced by immunoSEQ multiplex PCR, yet TCRdb's version contains in-frame clones alone and is incomplete. In the table there are some 180,000 clones, roughly 85% of which are singletons. Study results and limitations: The classifier, whose performance was assessed in both the original and validation cohorts, reportedly diagnosed cytomegalovirus status with high specificity and sensitivity.

The material sequenced was PBMCs. This TCR came from a woman aged 30 to 39 in good health and CMV-seropositive. The chain joins TRBV11-3 to TRBJ1-1; D is unclear. The CDR3 DNA reads as TGTGCCAGCAGCTTACAGCGATTGAACACTGAAGCTTTCTTT. This codes for CASSLQRLNTEAFF.